This T cell receptor (delta chain) originates from a study of gamma-delta T cells after stem cell transplantation. TCRdb reran clone calling via CATT on the RT-PCR reads. The table lists some 16,000 delta-chain clones, about 8.5% of them singletons. On this clone: TCRdb's protein for this DNA is that of a much larger clone and differs from the translation at residue 12, likely a read error; the protein shown is the DNA translation.

The germline V gene has CDR1 GEAIGNYY and CDR2 EKD. This CDR3 has 20 amino acids. V gave up 1 base and J gave up 0 bases, with 26 bases separating them. Sequenced: gamma-delta T cells. The chain couples TRDV2 to TRDJ1; maybe TRDD3 (6 bases). The source is a human donor. It is not recorded whose cells these are; they may come from a transplant donor. In DNA, the CDR3 is TGTGCCTGTGACACTAGAACTTCTAGGGCTGGGGACTCGTACACCGATAAACTCATCTTT. Protein: CACDTRTSRAGDSYTDKLIF.